This T cell receptor beta chain is drawn from a study of blood T cells in healthy people across ages. Overall study results and limits: A greater number of naive CD4+ cells and higher diversity distinguished long-lived donors from aged donors.

Every donor gave 7.5 to 10 milliliters of peripheral blood. Germline loops: CDR1 SGDLS, CDR2 YYNGEE. This CDR3 has 14 amino acids. About this clonotype itself: The antigen is unknown. At one end the junction does not follow the germline gene, possibly because of a read error.

A J-beta primer mix and a sample-barcoded 5' primer were used in a second PCR of about 7 to 12 cycles. One entry per CDR3 protein results from TCRdb running MiXCR on the 5' RACE reads. The repertoire holds more than 750,000 distinct CDR3 sequences, with 25% to 35% as singletons. Another study also made use of these data, one on T cells of mothers and their children.

Sequenced: blood. This TCR was recovered from a woman in her 40s in good health. The chain employs TRBV9 and TRBJ2-1, with D perhaps being TRBD1 or TRBD2 (7 bases each). This CDR3 reads CAGSGTAKYNEQFF. The CDR3 nucleotides read TGTGCCGGCAGCGGGACAGCCAAGTACAATGAGCAGTTCTTC. The variable domain in full, with the rest retrieved from reference TRBV9 and TRBJ2-1, is DSGVTQTPKHLITATGQRVTLRCSPRSGDLSVYWYQQSLDQGLQFLIQYYNGEERAKGNILERFSAQQFPDLHSELNLSSLELGDSALYFCAGSGTAKYNEQFFGPGTRLTVL.